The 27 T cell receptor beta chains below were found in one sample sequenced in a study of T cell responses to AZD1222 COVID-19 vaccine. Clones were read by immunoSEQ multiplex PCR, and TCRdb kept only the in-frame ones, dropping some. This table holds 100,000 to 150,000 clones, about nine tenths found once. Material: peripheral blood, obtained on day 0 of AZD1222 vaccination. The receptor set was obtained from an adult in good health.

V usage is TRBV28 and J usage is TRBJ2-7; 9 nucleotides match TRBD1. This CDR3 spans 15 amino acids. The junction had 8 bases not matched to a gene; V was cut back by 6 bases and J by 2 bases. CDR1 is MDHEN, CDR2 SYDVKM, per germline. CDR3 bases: TGTGCCAGCAGCCCCGGGACAGGGATCACCTACGAGCAGTACTTC. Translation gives CASSPGTGITYEQYF.

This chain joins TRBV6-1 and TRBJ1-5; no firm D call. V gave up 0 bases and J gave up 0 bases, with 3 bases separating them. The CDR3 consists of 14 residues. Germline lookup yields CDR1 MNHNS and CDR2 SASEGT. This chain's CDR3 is CASSEASSNQPQHF. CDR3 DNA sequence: TGTGCCAGCAGTGAAGCTTCTAGCAATCAGCCCCAGCATTTT.

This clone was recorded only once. CDR3 DNA sequence: TGTGCCAGCAGTAGACAGGGGGCGCGTTTGGTTTTCTTT. Translated, it gives CASSRQGARLVFF. The chain recombines TRBV27 with TRBJ1-1; 10 bases are shared with TRBD1. Unmatched junction bases numbered 10, after V lost 5 bases and J lost 13 bases. The length of the CDR3 is 13 residues. Germline V gives CDR1 MNHEY, CDR2 SMNVEV (reference sequence).

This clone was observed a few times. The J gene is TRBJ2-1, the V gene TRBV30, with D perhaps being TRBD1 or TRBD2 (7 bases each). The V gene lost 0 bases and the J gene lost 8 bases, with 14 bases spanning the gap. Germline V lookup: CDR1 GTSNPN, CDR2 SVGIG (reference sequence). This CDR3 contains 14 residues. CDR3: CAWSVSRGGDEQFF. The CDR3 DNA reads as TGTGCCTGGAGTGTATCCAGGGGGGGAGATGAGCAGTTCTTC. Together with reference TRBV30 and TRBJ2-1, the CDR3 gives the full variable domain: SQTIHQWPATLVQPVGSPLSLECTVEGTSNPNLYWYRQAAGRGLQLLFYSVGIGQISSEVPQNLSASRPQDRQFILSSKKLLLSDSGFYLCAWSVSRGGDEQFFGPGTRLTVL.

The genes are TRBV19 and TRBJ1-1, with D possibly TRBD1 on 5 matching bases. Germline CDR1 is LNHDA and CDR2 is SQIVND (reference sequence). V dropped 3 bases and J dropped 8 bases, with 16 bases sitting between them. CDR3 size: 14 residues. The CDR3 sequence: CASSINKGISEAFF. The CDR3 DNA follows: TGTGCCAGTAGTATCAACAAGGGGATTAGCGAAGCTTTCTTT.

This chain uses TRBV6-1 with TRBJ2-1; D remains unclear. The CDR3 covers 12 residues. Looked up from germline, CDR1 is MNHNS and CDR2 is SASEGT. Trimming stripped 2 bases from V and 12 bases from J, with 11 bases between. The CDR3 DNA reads TGTGCCAGCAGTGAAATCCCCGGAGCGCAGTTCTTC. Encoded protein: CASSEIPGAQFF.

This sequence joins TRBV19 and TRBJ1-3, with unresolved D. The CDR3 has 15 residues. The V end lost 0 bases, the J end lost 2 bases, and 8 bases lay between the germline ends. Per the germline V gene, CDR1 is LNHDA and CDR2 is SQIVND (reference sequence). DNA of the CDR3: TGTGCCAGTAGTATAGAGGGAAAACCTGGAAACACCATATATTTT. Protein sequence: CASSIEGKPGNTIYF.

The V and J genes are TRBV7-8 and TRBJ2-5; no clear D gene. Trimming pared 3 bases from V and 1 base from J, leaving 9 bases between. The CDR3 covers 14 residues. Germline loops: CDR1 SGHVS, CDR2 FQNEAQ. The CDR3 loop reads CASSLGTSQETQYF. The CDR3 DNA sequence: TGTGCCAGCAGCTTGGGCACTTCCCAAGAGACCCAGTACTTC. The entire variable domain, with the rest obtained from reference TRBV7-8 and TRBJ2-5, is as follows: GAGVSQSPRYKVAKRGQDVALRCDPISGHVSLFWYQQALGQGPEFLTYFQNEAQLDKSGLPSDRFFAERPEGSVSTLKIQRTQQEDSAVYLCASSLGTSQETQYFGPGTRLLVL.

CDR3 nucleotide sequence: TGTGCCAGTAGTATAGGGGAGCAGTCCTACGAGCAGTACTTC. It is translated as CASSIGEQSYEQYF. This chain uses TRBV19 with TRBJ2-7; D perhaps matches TRBD2 (5 bases). The CDR3 covers 14 residues. Trimming pared 1 base from V and 1 base from J, leaving 8 bases between. Looked up from germline, CDR1 is LNHDA and CDR2 is SQIVND (reference sequence).

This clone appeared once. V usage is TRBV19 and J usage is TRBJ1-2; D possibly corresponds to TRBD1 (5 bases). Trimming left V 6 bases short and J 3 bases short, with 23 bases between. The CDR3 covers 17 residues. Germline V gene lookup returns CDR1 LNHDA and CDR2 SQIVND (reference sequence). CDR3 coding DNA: TGTGCCAGTAGCCAGGGAGGCCAATTCTCCAAATACTATGGCTACACCTTC. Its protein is CASSQGGQFSKYYGYTF.

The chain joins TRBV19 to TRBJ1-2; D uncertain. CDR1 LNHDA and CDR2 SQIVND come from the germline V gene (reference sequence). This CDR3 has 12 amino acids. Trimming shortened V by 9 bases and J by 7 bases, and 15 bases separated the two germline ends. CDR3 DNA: TGTGCCAGCACCGGGCCGACGGGTGGCTACACCTTC. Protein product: CASTGPTGGYTF. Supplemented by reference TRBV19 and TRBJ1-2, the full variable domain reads DGGITQSPKYLFRKEGQNVTLSCEQNLNHDAMYWYRQDPGQGLRLIYYSQIVNDFQKGDIAEGYSVSREKKESFPLTVTSAQKNPTAFYLCASTGPTGGYTFGSGTRLTVV.

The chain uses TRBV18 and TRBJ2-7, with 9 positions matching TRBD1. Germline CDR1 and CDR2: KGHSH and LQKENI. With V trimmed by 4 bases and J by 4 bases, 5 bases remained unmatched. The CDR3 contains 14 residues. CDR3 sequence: CASSLGQGIYEQYF. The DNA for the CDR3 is TGTGCCAGCTCACTCGGACAGGGGATATACGAGCAGTACTTC.

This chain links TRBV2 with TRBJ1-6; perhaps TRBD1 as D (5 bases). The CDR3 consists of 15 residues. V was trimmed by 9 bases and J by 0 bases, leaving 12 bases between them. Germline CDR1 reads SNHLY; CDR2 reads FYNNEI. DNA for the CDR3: TGTGCCAGGAGACAGCGGAGCTCCTATAATTCACCCCTCCACTTT. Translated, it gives CARRQRSSYNSPLHF.

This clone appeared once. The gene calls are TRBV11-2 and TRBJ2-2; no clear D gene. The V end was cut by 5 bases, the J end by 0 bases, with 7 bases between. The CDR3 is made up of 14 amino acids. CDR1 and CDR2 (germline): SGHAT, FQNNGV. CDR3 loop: CASSPDTNTGELFF. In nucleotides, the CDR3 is TGTGCCAGCAGCCCCGACACGAACACCGGGGAGCTGTTTTTT.

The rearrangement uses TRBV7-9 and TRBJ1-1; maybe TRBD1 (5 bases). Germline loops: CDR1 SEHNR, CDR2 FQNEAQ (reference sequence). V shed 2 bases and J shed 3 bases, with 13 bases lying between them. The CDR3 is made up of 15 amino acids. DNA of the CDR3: TGTGCCAGCAGCTTAAGATGGGGCTTCCACACTGAAGCTTTCTTT. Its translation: CASSLRWGFHTEAFF.

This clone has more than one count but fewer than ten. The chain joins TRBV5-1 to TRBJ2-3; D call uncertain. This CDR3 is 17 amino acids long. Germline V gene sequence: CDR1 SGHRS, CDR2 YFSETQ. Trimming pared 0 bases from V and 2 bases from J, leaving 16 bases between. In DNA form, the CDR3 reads TGCGCCAGCAGCTTGGCCCTCGGAGTACGCGCCACAGATACGCAGTATTTT. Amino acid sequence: CASSLALGVRATDTQYF.

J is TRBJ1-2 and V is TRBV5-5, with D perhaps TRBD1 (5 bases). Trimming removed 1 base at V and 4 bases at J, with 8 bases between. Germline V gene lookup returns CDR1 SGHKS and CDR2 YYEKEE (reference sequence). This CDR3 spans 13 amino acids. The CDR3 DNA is TGTGCCAGCAGCTTGTGGGGGGGCTATGGCTACACCTTC. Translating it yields CASSLWGGYGYTF.

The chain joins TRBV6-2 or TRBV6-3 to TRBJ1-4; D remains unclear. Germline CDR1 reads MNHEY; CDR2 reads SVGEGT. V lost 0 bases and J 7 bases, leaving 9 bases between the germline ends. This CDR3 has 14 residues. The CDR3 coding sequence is TGTGCCAGCAGTTACTCCAACCCGGGTGAAAAACTGTTTTTT. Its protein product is CASSYSNPGEKLFF.

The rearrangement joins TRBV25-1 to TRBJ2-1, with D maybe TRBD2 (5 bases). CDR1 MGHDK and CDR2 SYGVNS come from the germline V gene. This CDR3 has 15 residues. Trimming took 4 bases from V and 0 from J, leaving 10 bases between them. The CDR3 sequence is CASSVAPSSYNEQFF. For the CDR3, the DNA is TGTGCCAGCAGTGTAGCGCCTAGCTCCTACAATGAGCAGTTCTTC.

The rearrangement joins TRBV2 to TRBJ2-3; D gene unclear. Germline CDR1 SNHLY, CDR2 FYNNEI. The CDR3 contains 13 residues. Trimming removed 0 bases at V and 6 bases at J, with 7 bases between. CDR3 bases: TGTGCCAGCAGTGAAGCAGGGCGGGATACGCAGTATTTT. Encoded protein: CASSEAGRDTQYF. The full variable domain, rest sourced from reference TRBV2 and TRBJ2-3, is EPEVTQTPSHQVTQMGQEVILRCVPISNHLYFYWYRQILGQKVEFLVSFYNNEISEKSEIFDDQFSVERPDGSNFTLKIRSTKLEDSAMYFCASSEAGRDTQYFGPGTRLTVL.

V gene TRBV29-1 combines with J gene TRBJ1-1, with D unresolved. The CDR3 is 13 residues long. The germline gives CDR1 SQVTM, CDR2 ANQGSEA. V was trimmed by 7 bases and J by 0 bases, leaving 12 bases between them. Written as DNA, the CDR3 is TGCAGCGGCAAACAGTTTATGAACACTGAAGCTTTCTTT. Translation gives CSGKQFMNTEAFF.

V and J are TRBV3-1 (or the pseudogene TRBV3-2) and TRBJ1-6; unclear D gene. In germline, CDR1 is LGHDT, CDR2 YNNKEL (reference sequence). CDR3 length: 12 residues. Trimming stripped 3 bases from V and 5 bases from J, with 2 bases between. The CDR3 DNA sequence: TGTGCCAGCAGCCAGAATAATTCACCCCTCCACTTT. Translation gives CASSQNNSPLHF.

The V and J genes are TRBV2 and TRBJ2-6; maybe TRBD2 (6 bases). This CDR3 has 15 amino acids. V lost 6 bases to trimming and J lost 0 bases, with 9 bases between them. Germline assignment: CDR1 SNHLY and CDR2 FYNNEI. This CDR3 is CASSREISGANVLTF. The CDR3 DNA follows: TGTGCCAGCAGCCGGGAGATCTCTGGGGCCAACGTCCTGACTTTC. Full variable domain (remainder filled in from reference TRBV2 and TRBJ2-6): EPEVTQTPSHQVTQMGQEVILRCVPISNHLYFYWYRQILGQKVEFLVSFYNNEISEKSEIFDDQFSVERPDGSNFTLKIRSTKLEDSAMYFCASSREISGANVLTFGAGSRLTVL.

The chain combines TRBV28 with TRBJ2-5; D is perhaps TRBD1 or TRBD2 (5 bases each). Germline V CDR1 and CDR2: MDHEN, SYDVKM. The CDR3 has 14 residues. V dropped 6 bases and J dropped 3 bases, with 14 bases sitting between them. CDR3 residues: CASSTGTYKETQYF. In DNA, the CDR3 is TGTGCCAGCAGCACCGGGACGTACAAAGAGACCCAGTACTTC.

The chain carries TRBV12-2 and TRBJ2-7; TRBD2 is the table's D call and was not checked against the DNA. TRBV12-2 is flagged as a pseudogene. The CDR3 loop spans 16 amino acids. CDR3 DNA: TGTGCAAGTCGCCCGAGGACTAGCGGGGGATCCTACGAGCAGTACTTC. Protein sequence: CASRPRTSGGSYEQYF.

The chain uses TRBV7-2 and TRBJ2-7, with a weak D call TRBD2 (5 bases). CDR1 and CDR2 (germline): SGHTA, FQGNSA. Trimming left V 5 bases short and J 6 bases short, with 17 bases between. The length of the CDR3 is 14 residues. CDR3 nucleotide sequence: TGTGCCAGCAGCCAGTGGACTGGACCGCGCGAGCAGTACTTC. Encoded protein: CASSQWTGPREQYF. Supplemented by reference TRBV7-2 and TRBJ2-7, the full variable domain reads GAGVSQSPSNKVTEKGKDVELRCDPISGHTALYWYRQSLGQGLEFLIYFQGNSAPDKSGLPSDRFSAERTGGSVSTLTIQRTQQEDSAVYLCASSQWTGPREQYFGPGTRLTVT.

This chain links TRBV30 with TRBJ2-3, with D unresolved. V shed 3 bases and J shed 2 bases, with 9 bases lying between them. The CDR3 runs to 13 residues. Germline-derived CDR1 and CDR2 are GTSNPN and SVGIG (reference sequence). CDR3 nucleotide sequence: TGTGCCTGGAGCGCAGCAAACACAGATACGCAGTATTTT. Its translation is CAWSAANTDTQYF.